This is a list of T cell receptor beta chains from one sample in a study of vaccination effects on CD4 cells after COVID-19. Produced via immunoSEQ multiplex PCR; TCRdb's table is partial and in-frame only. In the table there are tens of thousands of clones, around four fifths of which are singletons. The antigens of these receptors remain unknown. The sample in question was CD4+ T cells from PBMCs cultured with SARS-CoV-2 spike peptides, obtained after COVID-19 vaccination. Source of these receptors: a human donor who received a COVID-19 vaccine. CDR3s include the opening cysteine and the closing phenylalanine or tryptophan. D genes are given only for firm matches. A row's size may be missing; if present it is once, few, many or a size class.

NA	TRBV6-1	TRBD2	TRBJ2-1	TGTGCCAGCAGTGAAATGCGCGGGGGCTACAATGAGCAGTTCTTC	CASSEMRGGYNEQFF
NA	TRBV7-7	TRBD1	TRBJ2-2	TGTGCCAGCAGCCCCCAAACGGGACAGTTCACCGGGGAGCTGTTTTTT	CASSPQTGQFTGELFF
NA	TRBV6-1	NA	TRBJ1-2	TGTGCCAGCAGTGAAGCTAGTCTCGGGCTCAATGGCTACACCTTC	CASSEASLGLNGYTF
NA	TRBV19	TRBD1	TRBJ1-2	TGTGCCAGTAGTCCGAAGACAGGGGTTATTGAGTATGGCTACACCTTC	CASSPKTGVIEYGYTF
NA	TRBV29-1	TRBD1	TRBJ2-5	TGCAGCGTGCGGACAGGCCAAGAGACCCAGTACTTC	CSVRTGQETQYF
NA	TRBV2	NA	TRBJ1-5	TGTGCCAGCACCCAACAGGGTGGTAGCAATCAGCCCCAGCATTTT	CASTQQGGSNQPQHF
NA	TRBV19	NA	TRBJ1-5	TGTGCCAGTAGTATAGATCTCGGTAGCAATCAGCCCCAGCATTTT	CASSIDLGSNQPQHF
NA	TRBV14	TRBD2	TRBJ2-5	TGTGCCAGCAGCCCGGGACTAGCTCAAGAGACCCAGTACTTC	CASSPGLAQETQYF
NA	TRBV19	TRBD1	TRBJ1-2	TGTGCCAGTAGTGTCCGGACAGGTCCTAACTATGGCTACACCTTC	CASSVRTGPNYGYTF
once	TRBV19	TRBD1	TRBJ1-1	TGTGCCAGTAGTATGAAGGGACAGGGAAACACTGAAGCTTTCTTT	CASSMKGQGNTEAFF
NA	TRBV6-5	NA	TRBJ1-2	TGTGCCAGCACCGGGGGTAACTATGGCTACACCTTC	CASTGGNYGYTF
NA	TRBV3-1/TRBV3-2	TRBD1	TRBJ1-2	TGTGCCAGCAGCCACCGGGACAGGGTGGGCTACACCTTC	CASSHRDRVGYTF
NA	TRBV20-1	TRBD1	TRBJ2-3	TGCAGTGCTAGTACAGGGGAATTCACAGATACGCAGTATTTT	CSASTGEFTDTQYF
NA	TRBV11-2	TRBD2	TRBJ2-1	TGTGCCAGCAGCTTAGGAGGCCGCGGGGGCTACAATGAGCAGTTCTTC	CASSLGGRGGYNEQFF
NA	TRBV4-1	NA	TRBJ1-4	TGCGCCAGCAGCCAGGGGATGCAGGGTGAAAAACTGTTTTTT	CASSQGMQGEKLFF